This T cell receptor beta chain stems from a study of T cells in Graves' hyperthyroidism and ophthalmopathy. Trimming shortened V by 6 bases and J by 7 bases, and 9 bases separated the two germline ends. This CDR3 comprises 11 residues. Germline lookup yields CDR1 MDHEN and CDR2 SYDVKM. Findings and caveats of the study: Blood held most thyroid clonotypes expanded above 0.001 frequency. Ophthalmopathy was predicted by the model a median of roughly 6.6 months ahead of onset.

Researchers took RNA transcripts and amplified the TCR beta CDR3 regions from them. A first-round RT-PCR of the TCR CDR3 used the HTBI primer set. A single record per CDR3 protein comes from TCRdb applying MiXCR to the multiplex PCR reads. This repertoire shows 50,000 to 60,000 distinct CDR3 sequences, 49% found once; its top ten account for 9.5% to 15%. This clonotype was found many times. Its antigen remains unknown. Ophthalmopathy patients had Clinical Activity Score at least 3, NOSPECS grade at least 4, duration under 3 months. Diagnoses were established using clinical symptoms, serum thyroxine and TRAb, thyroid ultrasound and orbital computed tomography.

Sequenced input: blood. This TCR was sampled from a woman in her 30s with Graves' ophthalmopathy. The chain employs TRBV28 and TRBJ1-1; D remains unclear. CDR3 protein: CASSLDDEAFF. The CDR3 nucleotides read TGTGCCAGCAGCTTGGACGATGAAGCTTTCTTT.